Sequencing of this TCR beta chain was carried out in a study of regulatory T cells in long-lasting Graves disease. HTBI primers from iRepertoire and Arm-PCR of CDR3 regions yielded the TCR beta libraries. TCRdb called the multiplex PCR reads again in MiXCR, with one record for every CDR3 protein. The table lists roughly 400,000 distinct CDR3 sequences, less than 25% of them singletons. Broader study findings: Persistent Graves' patients had lower TCR diversity than newly diagnosed ones. Newly diagnosed disease favored TRBV20-1 and TRBJ2-1 over persistent disease.

This clonotype was picked up many times. Its antigen is still unknown. The time point is: persistent/refractory GD, antithyroid drugs over 5 years with positive TRAb. The TCR library was made from RNA that had been extracted from PBMCs in TRIzol. Patients came through an endocrinology department, and that department was in Xi'an, China. Germline CDR1 and CDR2: MDHEN and SYDVKM. Trimming stripped 3 bases from V and 3 bases from J, with 2 bases between. The length of the CDR3 is 12 residues. The sequencing here drew on peripheral blood mononuclear cells (PBMCs), taken when the disease was refractory, from a patient treated with antithyroid drugs. The clonotype originates from a female donor with Graves disease. This rearrangement joins TRBV28 to TRBJ2-2; D ambiguous. The CDR3 spells CASSFHTGELFF. The CDR3, as DNA: TGTGCCAGCAGTTTTCACACCGGGGAGCTGTTTTTT.